This TCR beta chain was recovered during a study of shared clonotypes between healthy human individuals. Whole-study findings and limits: Large depth notwithstanding, sorted-subset sequencing proved incomplete by rarefaction. For naive CD4 cells, approximately 4.8% of clonotypes were shared across a handful of donors.

For each subset, genomic DNA was distributed in equal portions over several immunoSEQ plates. Per the original methods: Filtering was not the same, since immunoSEQ gave junction-only sequences without quality scores. The repertoire was sequenced with immunoSEQ multiplex PCR; TCRdb's copy has only in-frame clones and lacks some. The DNA was the basis for D and trimming; V, J and clone size are from that table. In the table there are some 1,600,000 clones, 98% of which are singletons. For this clone: Its target is not known.

The V gene end was trimmed by 3 bases and the J gene end by 5 bases; junction bases not matched to a gene: 4. Germline assignment: CDR1 SGDLS and CDR2 YYNGEE. The CDR3 is 14 amino acids. This chain joins TRBV9 and TRBJ1-5; 8 nucleotides match TRBD1. The source of this sequence is a man aged 25-45 years in good health. Sequencing input: naive CD4+ T cells sorted from blood. Documented subset: CD45RA+ positively selected. CDR3 in amino acids: CASSEGQGHQPQHF. The CDR3, as DNA: TGTGCCAGCAGCGAAGGACAGGGACATCAGCCCCAGCATTTT.